A single sample gave rise to the 7 T cell receptor beta chains below, sequenced in a study of beta chain features in type 1 diabetes. Investigators reverse transcribed all isolated RNA, so they sequenced expressed TCRB transcripts. Produced via immunoSEQ multiplex PCR; TCRdb's table is partial and in-frame only. The table lists about 220,000 clones, about a tenth of them singletons. Sequenced: central memory CD4+ T cells from blood. The origin of the receptors is a man between 18 and 35 years old in good health.

The table lists this clone with many counts. V usage is TRBV5-8 and J usage is TRBJ2-5; 11 bases fit TRBD2. The CDR3 extends over 16 amino acids. Unmatched junction bases numbered 10, after V lost 4 bases and J lost 5 bases. The germline V gene encodes CDR1 SGHTS and CDR2 YDEGEE. CDR3 bases: TGTGCCAGCAGCGGACCGGGACTAGCGGCGGAGGAGACCCAGTACTTC. Its protein is CASSGPGLAAEETQYF.

In its sample, this clone was seen a few times. V gene TRBV5-4 combines with J gene TRBJ2-7; 9 positions match TRBD2. Germline values: CDR1 SGHNT, CDR2 YYREEE (reference sequence). V was pared by 1 base and J by 5 bases, with 7 bases of the junction left unmatched. The CDR3 sequence is 15 residues long. The CDR3 sequence: CASSLRSSGTHEQYF. CDR3 DNA: TGTGCCAGCAGCTTGCGCTCTAGCGGGACGCACGAGCAGTACTTC.

The table lists this clone with a few counts. This likely stems from a read error, as it lies one base from a far larger clone. The sample has other DNA sequences that encode this CDR3 too. The genes are TRBV4-3 and TRBJ1-5, with D hard to call. CDR3 length: 13 amino acids. Germline V CDR1 and CDR2: LGHNA, YSLEER. Trimming removed 0 bases at V and 4 bases at J, with 4 bases between. CDR3 amino acids: CASSQDRNQPQHF. The CDR3 DNA is TGCGCCAGCAGCCAAGATCGGAATCAGCCCCAGCATTTT.

The rearrangement links TRBV7-2 to TRBJ2-6, with a possible D match to TRBD1 (5 bases). Trimming pared 4 bases from V and 0 bases from J, leaving 10 bases between. This CDR3 has 16 amino acids. Germline V lookup: CDR1 SGHTA, CDR2 FQGNSA. The DNA of the CDR3 is TGTGCCAGCAGCTCTAGAAGGGGCTCTGGGGCCAACGTCCTGACTTTC. This codes for CASSSRRGSGANVLTF.

The V call is TRBV28, the J call TRBJ2-7; TRBD2 matches 9 bases. In germline, CDR1 is MDHEN, CDR2 SYDVKM. Trimming removed 11 bases from V and 1 base from J; junction bases left unmatched: 12. The CDR3 consists of 15 residues. Here the CDR3 DNA reads TGTGCCCTCGGCGTAGCGGGAGTTGTTTCCTACGAGCAGTACTTC. Its protein product is CALGVAGVVSYEQYF. Using reference TRBV28 and TRBJ2-7 for the parts outside the CDR3, the full variable domain is DVKVTQSSRYLVKRTGEKVFLECVQDMDHENMFWYRQDPGLGLRLIYFSYDVKMKEKGDIPEGYSVSREKKERFSLILESASTNQTSMYLCALGVAGVVSYEQYFGPGTRLTVT.

This clone occurred a few times. The gene calls are TRBV5-1 and TRBJ1-1; D not resolved. Trimming stripped 4 bases from V and 4 bases from J, with 8 bases between. The CDR3 extends over 12 amino acids. The V gene's germline CDR1 is SGHRS and CDR2 YFSETQ. CDR3 DNA sequence: TGCGCCAGCAGCGTCGGGAGCACTGAAGCTTTCTTT. Protein product: CASSVGSTEAFF.

This clone occurred a few times. The chain recombines TRBV7-8 with TRBJ2-7, with 8 nucleotides matching TRBD1. Trimming cost V 5 bases and J 3 bases; bases outside gene matches: 6. Germline CDR1 and CDR2: SGHVS and FQNEAQ. This CDR3 has 14 residues. The CDR3 region has the DNA TGTGCCAGCAGCAAACGGACAGGGAGCTACGAGCAGTACTTC. Translated, it gives CASSKRTGSYEQYF.